This is a list of T cell receptor beta chains from one sample in a study of long-term antiretroviral therapy in people with HIV. The data were produced by immunoSEQ multiplex PCR, yet TCRdb's version contains in-frame clones alone and is incomplete. The table includes about 35,000 clones, roughly 80% detected once. The material was unsorted PBMCs, obtained 2 years after starting antiretroviral therapy. The receptors shown here come from a woman in her forties or fifties with HIV. The CDR3 runs from the conserved cysteine through the conserved F or W. Fields, in order: CDR3 protein, CDR3 DNA, D gene, clone size, J gene, V gene, CDR3 length. The D gene is left open where the match is weak. Part of the rows lack a size; the others show once, few, many or a class for expanded clones.

CDR3 protein: CSVARVNYGYTF
CDR3 DNA: TGCAGCGTTGCCAGGGTAAACTATGGCTACACCTTC
D gene: NA
clone size: NA
J gene: TRBJ1-2
V gene: TRBV29-1
CDR3 length: 12

CDR3 protein: CAWRGTGFNEQYF
CDR3 DNA: TGTGCCTGGAGGGGGACAGGGTTCAACGAGCAGTACTTC
D gene: TRBD1
clone size: NA
J gene: TRBJ2-7
V gene: TRBV30
CDR3 length: 13

CDR3 protein: CASSPGVTGELFF
CDR3 DNA: TGTGCCAGCTCACCAGGGGTCACCGGGGAGCTGTTTTTT
D gene: NA
clone size: once
J gene: TRBJ2-2
V gene: TRBV18
CDR3 length: 13

CDR3 protein: CASSSRSSVMNTEAFF
CDR3 DNA: TGTGCCAGCAGTTCCCGATCGTCCGTCATGAACACTGAAGCTTTCTTT
D gene: NA
clone size: once
J gene: TRBJ1-1
V gene: TRBV28
CDR3 length: 16

CDR3 protein: CASSQGINRLYEQYF
CDR3 DNA: TGCGCCAGCAGCCAAGGTATTAACAGACTCTACGAGCAGTACTTC
D gene: NA
clone size: NA
J gene: TRBJ2-7
V gene: TRBV4-1
CDR3 length: 15

CDR3 protein: CASSSSGTSYEQYF
CDR3 DNA: TGTGCCAGCAGCTCTTCCGGGACCTCCTACGAGCAGTACTTC
D gene: NA
clone size: NA
J gene: TRBJ2-7
V gene: TRBV7-8
CDR3 length: 14

CDR3 protein: CASSFHVGQGAGGYTF
CDR3 DNA: TGCGCCAGCAGCTTCCATGTGGGACAGGGGGCGGGAGGCTACACCTTC
D gene: TRBD1
clone size: NA
J gene: TRBJ1-2
V gene: TRBV5-1
CDR3 length: 16

CDR3 protein: CSAEDLRGGGYGYTF
CDR3 DNA: TGCAGCGCAGAAGACCTCAGGGGGGGCGGCTATGGCTACACCTTC
D gene: TRBD1
clone size: NA
J gene: TRBJ1-2
V gene: TRBV29-1
CDR3 length: 15

CDR3 protein: CASSFRPPTSGNTIYF
CDR3 DNA: TGTGCCAGCAGTTTTCGGCCCCCTACCTCTGGAAACACCATATATTTT
D gene: NA
clone size: few
J gene: TRBJ1-3
V gene: TRBV2
CDR3 length: 16

CDR3 protein: CASSLLVGPSGELFF
CDR3 DNA: TGTGCCAGCAGCTTGCTCGTGGGTCCGTCCGGGGAGCTGTTTTTT
D gene: NA
clone size: NA
J gene: TRBJ2-2
V gene: TRBV5-8
CDR3 length: 15

CDR3 protein: CASSFRGGTEAFF
CDR3 DNA: TGTGCCAGCAGCTTTCGAGGAGGCACTGAAGCTTTCTTT
D gene: NA
clone size: NA
J gene: TRBJ1-1
V gene: TRBV7-3
CDR3 length: 13

CDR3 protein: CASRPTGGDGYGYTF
CDR3 DNA: TGTGCCAGCAGACCCACAGGGGGCGATGGCTATGGCTACACCTTC
D gene: TRBD1
clone size: once
J gene: TRBJ1-2
V gene: TRBV7-9
CDR3 length: 15

CDR3 protein: CASSSHEGYTF
CDR3 DNA: TGTGCCAGCAGCTCCCATGAAGGCTACACCTTC
D gene: NA
clone size: NA
J gene: TRBJ1-2
V gene: TRBV11-2
CDR3 length: 11

CDR3 protein: CASSQGKGDLEYF
CDR3 DNA: TGCGCCAGCAGCCAAGGAAAGGGAGACCTGGAGTACTTC
D gene: NA
clone size: NA
J gene: TRBJ2-7
V gene: TRBV4-1
CDR3 length: 13

CDR3 protein: CASSPGLAGVLAKNIQYF
CDR3 DNA: TGCGCCAGCAGCCCCGGACTAGCGGGAGTCCTGGCCAAAAACATTCAGTACTTC
D gene: TRBD2
clone size: NA
J gene: TRBJ2-4
V gene: TRBV5-1
CDR3 length: 18

CDR3 protein: CASSSLLVYEQYF
CDR3 DNA: TGTGCCAGCAGCTCTTTACTAGTCTACGAGCAGTACTTC
D gene: NA
clone size: NA
J gene: TRBJ2-7
V gene: TRBV7-8
CDR3 length: 13

CDR3 protein: CASSANGGDYYEQYF
CDR3 DNA: TGTGCCAGCAGTGCGAACGGGGGGGATTACTACGAGCAGTACTTC
D gene: TRBD2
clone size: few
J gene: TRBJ2-7
V gene: TRBV2
CDR3 length: 15

CDR3 protein: CASELAGGQETQYF
CDR3 DNA: TGTGCCAGCGAACTAGCGGGGGGTCAGGAGACCCAGTACTTC
D gene: TRBD2
clone size: once
J gene: TRBJ2-5
V gene: TRBV6-1
CDR3 length: 14

CDR3 protein: CASSPRTTNTGELFF
CDR3 DNA: TGTGCCAGCTCACCACGGACTACCAACACCGGGGAGCTGTTTTTT
D gene: NA
clone size: few
J gene: TRBJ2-2
V gene: TRBV18
CDR3 length: 15

CDR3 protein: CASRLAHRNEQFF
CDR3 DNA: TGTGCAAGTCGCTTAGCGCATCGAAATGAGCAGTTCTTC
D gene: NA
clone size: NA
J gene: TRBJ2-1
V gene: TRBV12-2
CDR3 length: 13

CDR3 protein: CASSIGQGRTGEKLFF
CDR3 DNA: TGTGCCAGCAGCATTGGACAGGGAAGGACGGGTGAAAAACTGTTTTTT
D gene: TRBD1
clone size: NA
J gene: TRBJ1-4
V gene: TRBV7-9
CDR3 length: 16

CDR3 protein: CASSLGGLFTGDEQFF
CDR3 DNA: TGTGCCAGCAGCTTAGGAGGATTGTTTACCGGGGATGAGCAGTTCTTC
D gene: NA
clone size: NA
J gene: TRBJ2-1
V gene: TRBV11-2
CDR3 length: 16

CDR3 protein: CSVTSFTWYQETQYF
CDR3 DNA: TGCAGCGTGACCTCTTTCACTTGGTACCAAGAGACCCAGTACTTC
D gene: NA
clone size: NA
J gene: TRBJ2-5
V gene: TRBV29-1
CDR3 length: 15

CDR3 protein: CASSERGRDSGNTIYF
CDR3 DNA: TGTGCCAGCAGTGAGCGGGGGCGAGACTCTGGAAACACCATATATTTT
D gene: NA
clone size: NA
J gene: TRBJ1-3
V gene: TRBV27
CDR3 length: 16

CDR3 protein: CAGTPGGANYGYTF
CDR3 DNA: TGTGCCGGAACCCCCGGCGGTGCTAACTATGGCTACACCTTC
D gene: NA
clone size: few
J gene: TRBJ1-2
V gene: TRBV7-9
CDR3 length: 14

CDR3 protein: CASSGPGRRNTIYF
CDR3 DNA: TGTGCCAGCAGCGGACCGGGACGTCGAAACACCATATATTTT
D gene: NA
clone size: NA
J gene: TRBJ1-3
V gene: TRBV9
CDR3 length: 14

CDR3 protein: CASTPRSTTNEKLFF
CDR3 DNA: TGTGCCAGCACCCCAAGAAGCACAACTAATGAAAAACTGTTTTTT
D gene: NA
clone size: once
J gene: TRBJ1-4
V gene: TRBV6-5
CDR3 length: 15

CDR3 protein: CASSLRTGHETQYF
CDR3 DNA: TGTGCCAGCAGCTTGAGGACAGGGCATGAGACCCAGTACTTC
D gene: TRBD1
clone size: NA
J gene: TRBJ2-5
V gene: TRBV5-4
CDR3 length: 14

CDR3 protein: CASSQADLRGGGQPQHF
CDR3 DNA: TGCGCCAGCAGCCAAGCGGACCTACGAGGAGGGGGCCAGCCCCAGCATTTT
D gene: TRBD1
clone size: NA
J gene: TRBJ1-5
V gene: TRBV4-1
CDR3 length: 17

CDR3 protein: CASSYSGQDYTEAFF
CDR3 DNA: TGTGCCAGCAGTTACTCCGGACAGGACTACACTGAAGCTTTCTTT
D gene: TRBD1
clone size: NA
J gene: TRBJ1-1
V gene: TRBV6-5
CDR3 length: 15

CDR3 protein: CASSPVGYEQYF
CDR3 DNA: TGTGCCAGCAGTCCGGTTGGGTACGAGCAGTACTTC
D gene: NA
clone size: NA
J gene: TRBJ2-7
V gene: TRBV27
CDR3 length: 12

CDR3 protein: CAWSELALSTDTQYF
CDR3 DNA: TGTGCCTGGAGTGAACTAGCGTTAAGCACAGATACGCAGTATTTT
D gene: TRBD2
clone size: NA
J gene: TRBJ2-3
V gene: TRBV30
CDR3 length: 15

CDR3 protein: CASSDVEATGATGELFF
CDR3 DNA: TGTGCCAGCAGCGATGTAGAGGCGACAGGTGCCACCGGGGAGCTGTTTTTT
D gene: NA
clone size: NA
J gene: TRBJ2-2
V gene: TRBV9
CDR3 length: 17

CDR3 protein: CSARRPGEEKLFF
CDR3 DNA: TGCAGCGCCCGGAGGCCGGGAGAGGAAAAACTGTTTTTT
D gene: NA
clone size: NA
J gene: TRBJ1-4
V gene: TRBV29-1
CDR3 length: 13

CDR3 protein: CASSGPLTGDSPLHF
CDR3 DNA: TGTGCCAGCAGTGGGCCTTTAACAGGGGATTCACCCCTCCACTTT
D gene: TRBD1
clone size: few
J gene: TRBJ1-6
V gene: TRBV6-1
CDR3 length: 15

CDR3 protein: CASNEEEFQPQHF
CDR3 DNA: TGTGCCAGCAACGAGGAGGAGTTTCAGCCCCAGCATTTT
D gene: NA
clone size: few
J gene: TRBJ1-5
V gene: TRBV6-1
CDR3 length: 13

CDR3 protein: CASSLWDKGYSNQPQHF
CDR3 DNA: TGTGCCAGCAGCCTGTGGGACAAGGGTTATAGCAATCAGCCCCAGCATTTT
D gene: NA
clone size: once
J gene: TRBJ1-5
V gene: TRBV7-8
CDR3 length: 17

CDR3 protein: CASWVGHTSGANVLTF
CDR3 DNA: TGTGCCAGCTGGGTAGGACATACCTCTGGGGCCAACGTCCTGACTTTC
D gene: NA
clone size: NA
J gene: TRBJ2-6
V gene: TRBV19
CDR3 length: 16

CDR3 protein: CASSQVTDPQPQHF
CDR3 DNA: TGCGCCAGCAGCCAAGTGACGGACCCACAGCCCCAGCATTTT
D gene: NA
clone size: NA
J gene: TRBJ1-5
V gene: TRBV4-1
CDR3 length: 14

CDR3 protein: CASSSPGGPVVDTQYF
CDR3 DNA: TGTGCCAGCAGCTCTCCTGGGGGGCCTGTGGTAGATACGCAGTATTTT
D gene: NA
clone size: once
J gene: TRBJ2-3
V gene: TRBV7-8
CDR3 length: 16

CDR3 protein: CASSQDPLAGRNTGELFF
CDR3 DNA: TGTGCCAGCAGCCAAGATCCCCTAGCGGGGCGGAACACCGGGGAGCTGTTTTTT
D gene: TRBD2
clone size: NA
J gene: TRBJ2-2
V gene: TRBV4-2
CDR3 length: 18

CDR3 protein: CASSGYRGISGNTIYF
CDR3 DNA: TGTGCCAGCAGCGGATACAGGGGGATCTCTGGAAACACCATATATTTT
D gene: TRBD1
clone size: NA
J gene: TRBJ1-3
V gene: TRBV5-6
CDR3 length: 16

CDR3 protein: CASSLVVGDEQFF
CDR3 DNA: TGTGCCAGCAGCTTGGTGGTCGGGGATGAGCAGTTCTTC
D gene: NA
clone size: NA
J gene: TRBJ2-1
V gene: TRBV5-6
CDR3 length: 13

CDR3 protein: CASSFEQGKTQYF
CDR3 DNA: TGTGCCAGCAGCTTCGAACAAGGGAAGACCCAGTACTTC
D gene: NA
clone size: NA
J gene: TRBJ2-5
V gene: TRBV5-4
CDR3 length: 13

CDR3 protein: CASGTGTPPYGYTF
CDR3 DNA: TGTGCTAGTGGTACCGGGACACCTCCCTATGGCTACACCTTC
D gene: NA
clone size: once
J gene: TRBJ1-2
V gene: TRBV12-5
CDR3 length: 14

CDR3 protein: CASMNRGRTDTQYF
CDR3 DNA: TGCGCCAGCATGAATCGGGGGAGGACAGATACGCAGTATTTT
D gene: NA
clone size: once
J gene: TRBJ2-3
V gene: TRBV5-1
CDR3 length: 14

CDR3 protein: CASSLVRVVTDTQYF
CDR3 DNA: TGTGCCAGCAGCTTGGTGCGGGTGGTCACAGATACGCAGTATTTT
D gene: NA
clone size: NA
J gene: TRBJ2-3
V gene: TRBV5-6
CDR3 length: 15

CDR3 protein: CASSLGGAGAKNIQYF
CDR3 DNA: TGTGCCAGCAGCTTAGGGGGGGCTGGGGCCAAAAACATTCAGTACTTC
D gene: NA
clone size: NA
J gene: TRBJ2-4
V gene: TRBV7-9
CDR3 length: 16

CDR3 protein: CASSDIRDSDTQYF
CDR3 DNA: TGTGCCAGCAGCGATATCCGGGACTCAGATACGCAGTATTTT
D gene: NA
clone size: NA
J gene: TRBJ2-3
V gene: TRBV11-2
CDR3 length: 14